A selection of T cell receptor beta chains follows, all from one sample in a study of identifying expanded T cells in peripheral blood. Data came from immunoSEQ multiplex PCR; TCRdb stores just in-frame clones and leaves some out. The table lists around 100,000 clones, around 88% of them singletons. Sequencing input: blood. Receptors were obtained from a person aged 18 to 75 in good health. Each CDR3 is given with its conserved first and last residue. The D gene is left open where the match is weak. The size field is filled for only some rows; it gives once, few, many or a size class.

j_call,cdr3_length,clone_size,d_call,v_call,cdr3_aa,cdr3_nt
TRBJ1-4,15,once,.,TRBV27,CASSSSGQWGEKLFF,TGTGCCAGCAGTTCCTCGGGGCAGTGGGGTGAAAAACTGTTTTTT
TRBJ2-7,14,once,.,TRBV7-4,CASSLVLGGREQYF,TGTGCCAGCAGCTTAGTCCTCGGGGGAAGGGAGCAGTACTTC
TRBJ1-1,15,.,.,TRBV4-1,CASSLNNLGGTEAFF,TGCGCCAGCAGCCTAAATAACCTGGGGGGCACTGAAGCTTTCTTT
TRBJ2-1,15,.,TRBD2,TRBV11-2,CASSLGRGGLNEQFF,TGTGCCAGCAGCTTAGGGCGGGGGGGCCTCAATGAGCAGTTCTTC
TRBJ2-5,17,.,TRBD2,TRBV5-6,CASSPGTSGGAMETQYF,TGTGCCAGCAGCCCCGGGACTAGCGGGGGGGCAATGGAGACCCAGTACTTC
TRBJ2-3,13,.,.,TRBV2,CASSEVGTDTQYF,TGTGCCAGCAGTGAAGTAGGGACAGATACGCAGTATTTT
TRBJ2-1,17,.,.,TRBV28,CASSSRTSRLFYNEQFF,TGTGCCAGCAGTTCCAGGACGAGCCGTTTATTCTACAATGAGCAGTTCTTC
TRBJ1-4,12,once,.,TRBV29-1,CSVQREGEKLFF,TGCAGCGTTCAAAGGGAGGGAGAAAAACTGTTTTTT
TRBJ2-2,13,.,.,TRBV7-9,CATRAGVTGELFF,TGTGCCACCCGGGCAGGGGTCACCGGGGAGCTGTTTTTT
TRBJ2-3,15,once,TRBD1,TRBV25-1,CASSGGQGAQDTQYF,TGTGCCAGCAGTGGGGGGCAGGGGGCACAAGATACGCAGTATTTT
TRBJ2-5,13,.,.,TRBV19,CASSMASGETQYF,TGTGCCAGTAGTATGGCGAGTGGGGAGACCCAGTACTTC
TRBJ2-2,18,.,TRBD1,TRBV27,CASSENQIDRAPPGELFF,TGTGCCAGCAGTGAAAACCAAATTGACAGGGCCCCGCCCGGGGAGCTGTTTTTT
TRBJ1-4,13,.,TRBD1,TRBV10-3,CAIRGQGNEKLFF,TGTGCCATCAGGGGACAGGGTAATGAAAAACTGTTTTTT
TRBJ1-4,12,.,.,TRBV7-9,CASSSEGRAVLF,TGTGCCAGCAGCTCAGAGGGGAGAGCGGTCCTATTT
TRBJ2-7,14,.,.,TRBV28,CASSVQTQFNEQYF,TGTGCCAGCAGTGTCCAGACCCAATTCAACGAGCAGTACTTC
TRBJ2-5,13,.,.,TRBV11-2,CASSSEGGQTQYF,TGTGCCAGCAGCTCAGAAGGCGGTCAGACCCAGTACTTC
TRBJ2-7,13,.,TRBD2,TRBV5-5,CASSHRRGTEQYF,TGTGCCAGCAGCCATAGGCGGGGGACCGAGCAGTACTTC
TRBJ2-7,14,.,TRBD1,TRBV5-1,CASSYGQDLYEQYF,TGCGCCAGCAGTTACGGACAGGACCTCTACGAGCAGTACTTC
TRBJ2-1,15,.,.,TRBV19,CASSIEGNSYNEQFF,TGTGCCAGTAGTATAGAGGGAAACTCCTACAATGAGCAGTTCTTC
TRBJ2-7,18,.,TRBD1,TRBV6-1,CASSEPSRDRDRFYEQYF,TGTGCCAGCAGTGAACCGTCCCGGGACAGGGATCGATTCTACGAGCAGTACTTC
TRBJ1-3,16,.,.,TRBV28,CASIGRVGGSGNTIYF,TGTGCCAGCATTGGGAGGGTCGGGGGCTCTGGAAACACCATATATTTT
TRBJ2-1,17,.,TRBD2,TRBV11-1,CASSSWTSGKNYNEQFF,TGTGCCAGCAGCAGCTGGACTAGCGGAAAAAACTACAATGAGCAGTTCTTC
TRBJ2-1,14,.,.,TRBV2,CASSDGNQNNEQFF,TGTGCCAGCAGTGACGGTAACCAAAACAATGAGCAGTTCTTC
TRBJ2-5,12,.,.,TRBV18,CASSPEGETQYF,TGTGCCAGCTCACCCGAGGGGGAGACCCAGTACTTC
TRBJ2-4,13,.,.,TRBV9,CASSVGLTGVQYF,TGTGCCAGCAGCGTGGGGTTAACAGGCGTTCAGTACTTC
TRBJ2-3,16,.,TRBD2,TRBV6-6,CAVGLAGAVGTDTQYF,TGTGCCGTAGGACTAGCGGGGGCCGTGGGCACAGATACGCAGTATTTT
TRBJ1-3,14,.,.,TRBV6-5,CASSSGFSGNTIYF,TGTGCCAGCAGCTCGGGGTTCTCTGGAAACACCATATATTTT
TRBJ2-3,14,.,.,TRBV5-1,CASSLPLSTDTQYF,TGCGCCAGCAGCTTGCCCCTCAGCACAGATACGCAGTATTTT
TRBJ1-1,12,.,.,TRBV6-5,CASSSFRAEAFF,TGTGCCAGCAGCTCCTTCAGGGCTGAAGCTTTCTTT
TRBJ1-1,15,.,.,TRBV6-1,CASSERGELNTEAFF,TGTGCCAGCAGTGAAAGGGGGGAATTGAACACTGAAGCTTTCTTT
TRBJ2-5,11,.,.,TRBV7-9,CASSFGETQYF,TGTGCCAGCAGCTTCGGCGAGACCCAGTACTTC
TRBJ1-1,13,.,.,TRBV12-5,CASGSWQNTEAFF,TGTGCTAGTGGTTCGTGGCAAAACACTGAAGCTTTCTTT
TRBJ1-6,16,.,.,TRBV21-1,CASSKVTGTGVSPLHF,TGTGCCAGCAGCAAAGTCACGGGGACAGGGGTTTCACCCCTCCACTTT
TRBJ1-2,14,.,TRBD1,TRBV5-6,CASSAGTGGGGYTF,TGTGCCAGCAGCGCAGGGACAGGGGGCGGTGGCTACACCTTC
TRBJ1-2,14,.,.,TRBV6-5,CASRHPSTDAGYTF,TGTGCCAGCAGACATCCTTCCACCGACGCGGGCTACACCTTC
TRBJ1-1,14,.,.,TRBV6-1,CASSEKGGRTEAFF,TGTGCCAGCAGTGAAAAGGGGGGGCGGACTGAAGCTTTCTTT
TRBJ1-6,15,once,.,TRBV10-3,CASSYSGSVNSPLHF,TGTGCCAGCAGTTACTCGGGCAGCGTAAACTCACCCCTCCACTTT
TRBJ1-2,13,.,.,TRBV18,CASSPVIRDGYTF,TGTGCCAGCTCACCAGTGATTCGTGATGGCTACACCTTC
TRBJ1-2,14,.,.,TRBV5-4,CASRPAGSAYGYTF,TGTGCCAGCAGGCCGGCGGGCTCCGCCTATGGCTACACCTTC
TRBJ1-2,16,.,.,TRBV27,CASSLSAGTVGWGYTF,TGTGCCAGCAGTTTGTCTGCGGGTACGGTGGGCTGGGGCTACACCTTC
TRBJ2-3,18,.,TRBD2,TRBV7-6,CASSLGSGGTPLSDTQYF,TGTGCCAGCAGCTTAGGGAGCGGGGGGACGCCTCTCTCAGATACGCAGTATTTT
TRBJ1-5,12,.,.,TRBV6-5,CASSSGNQPQHF,TGTGCCAGCTCATCGGGCAATCAGCCCCAGCATTTT
TRBJ2-3,14,.,.,TRBV9,CASSVEGGEDTQYF,TGTGCCAGCAGCGTAGAGGGCGGAGAAGATACGCAGTATTTT
TRBJ2-7,15,.,TRBD1,TRBV6-5,CASSPPGDRAYEQYF,TGTGCCAGCAGTCCCCCGGGGGACAGGGCCTACGAGCAGTACTTC
TRBJ1-2,17,.,.,TRBV2,CASSVRGSVIGSGGYTF,TGTGCCAGCAGTGTTAGAGGGTCGGTGATTGGATCAGGCGGCTACACCTTC